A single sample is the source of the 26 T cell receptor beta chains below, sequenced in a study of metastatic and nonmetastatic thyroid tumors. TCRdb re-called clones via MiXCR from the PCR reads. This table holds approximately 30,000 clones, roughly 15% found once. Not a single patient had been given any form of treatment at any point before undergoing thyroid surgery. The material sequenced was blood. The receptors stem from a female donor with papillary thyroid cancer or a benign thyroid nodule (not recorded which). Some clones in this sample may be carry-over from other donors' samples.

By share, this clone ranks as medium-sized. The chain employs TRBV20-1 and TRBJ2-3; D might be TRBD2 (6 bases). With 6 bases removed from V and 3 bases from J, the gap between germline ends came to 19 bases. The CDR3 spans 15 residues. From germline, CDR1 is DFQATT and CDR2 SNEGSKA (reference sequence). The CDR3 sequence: CSASPRELGTDTQYF. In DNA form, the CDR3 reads TGCAGTGCCAGTCCTCGGGAGCTTGGAACAGATACGCAGTATTTT.

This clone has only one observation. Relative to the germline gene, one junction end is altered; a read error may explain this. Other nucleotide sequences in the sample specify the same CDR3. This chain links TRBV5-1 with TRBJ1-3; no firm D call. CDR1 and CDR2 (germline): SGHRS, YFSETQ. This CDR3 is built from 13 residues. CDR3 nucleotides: TGCGCCAGCAGCTTGGATTTTAGAAACACCATATATTTC. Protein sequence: CASSLDFRNTIYF.

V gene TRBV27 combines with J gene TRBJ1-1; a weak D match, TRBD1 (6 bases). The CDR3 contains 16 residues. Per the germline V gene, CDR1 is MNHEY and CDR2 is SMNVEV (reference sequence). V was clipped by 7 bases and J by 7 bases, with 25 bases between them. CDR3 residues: CASTLRGAPRHDEAFF. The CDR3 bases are TGTGCCAGCACCTTACGGGGGGCTCCGAGGCACGATGAAGCTTTCTTT.

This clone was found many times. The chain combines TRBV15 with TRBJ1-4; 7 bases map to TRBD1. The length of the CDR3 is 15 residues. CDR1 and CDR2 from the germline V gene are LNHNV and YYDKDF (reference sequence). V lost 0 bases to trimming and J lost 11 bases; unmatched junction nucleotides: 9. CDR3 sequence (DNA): TGTGCCACCAGCAGAGATGACAGGGACGGCAAGAAACTGTTTTTT. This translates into CATSRDDRDGKKLFF. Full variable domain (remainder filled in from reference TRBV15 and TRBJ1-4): DAMVIQNPRYQVTQFGKPVTLSCSQTLNHNVMYWYQQKSSQAPKLLFHYYDKDFNNEADTPDNFQSRRPNTSFCFLDIRSPGLGDTAMYLCATSRDDRDGKKLFFGSGTQLSVL.

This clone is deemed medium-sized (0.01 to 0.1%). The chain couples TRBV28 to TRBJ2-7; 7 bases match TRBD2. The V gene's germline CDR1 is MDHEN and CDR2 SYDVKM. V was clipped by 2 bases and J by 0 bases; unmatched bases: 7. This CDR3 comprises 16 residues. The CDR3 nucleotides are TGTGCCAGCAGTTTAAGAATGGGAGGGCCCTCCTACGAGCAGTACTTC. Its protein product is CASSLRMGGPSYEQYF.

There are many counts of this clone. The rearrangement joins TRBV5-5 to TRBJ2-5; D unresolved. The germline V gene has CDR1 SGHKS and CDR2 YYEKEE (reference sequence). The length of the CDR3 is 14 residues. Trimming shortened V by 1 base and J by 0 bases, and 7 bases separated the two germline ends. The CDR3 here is CASSLRGNQETQYF. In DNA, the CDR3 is TGTGCCAGCAGCTTGCGCGGTAACCAAGAGACCCAGTACTTC.

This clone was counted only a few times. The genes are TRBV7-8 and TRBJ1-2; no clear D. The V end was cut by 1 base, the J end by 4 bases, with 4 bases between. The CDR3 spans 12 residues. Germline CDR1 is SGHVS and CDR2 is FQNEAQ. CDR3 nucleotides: TGTGCCAGCAGCTTAGTCGGCTATGGCTACACCTTC. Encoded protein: CASSLVGYGYTF.

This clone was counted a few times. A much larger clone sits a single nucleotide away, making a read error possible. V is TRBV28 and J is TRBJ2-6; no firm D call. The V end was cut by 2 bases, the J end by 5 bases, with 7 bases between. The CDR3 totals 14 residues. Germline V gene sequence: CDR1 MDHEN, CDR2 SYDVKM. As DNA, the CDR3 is TGTGCCAGCAGTTTACAGTCTTGGGCCAACGTCCTGACTTTC. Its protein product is CASSLQSWANVLTF.

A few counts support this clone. CDR3 sequence (DNA): TGCGCCAGCAGTGAGTCATCTGATACGCAGTATTTT. Translation: CASSESSDTQYF. This chain joins TRBV10-2 and TRBJ2-3, with D hard to call. The CDR3 consists of 12 residues. The V gene lost 0 bases and the J gene lost 6 bases, with 4 bases spanning the gap. Germline CDR1 WSHSY, CDR2 SAAADI.

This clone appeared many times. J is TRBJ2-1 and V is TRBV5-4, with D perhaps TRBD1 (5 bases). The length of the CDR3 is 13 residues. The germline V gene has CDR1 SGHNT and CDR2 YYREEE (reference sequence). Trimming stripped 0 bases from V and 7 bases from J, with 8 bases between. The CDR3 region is CASSLVQGNEQFF. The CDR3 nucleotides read TGTGCCAGCAGCTTGGTGCAGGGAAATGAGCAGTTCTTC.

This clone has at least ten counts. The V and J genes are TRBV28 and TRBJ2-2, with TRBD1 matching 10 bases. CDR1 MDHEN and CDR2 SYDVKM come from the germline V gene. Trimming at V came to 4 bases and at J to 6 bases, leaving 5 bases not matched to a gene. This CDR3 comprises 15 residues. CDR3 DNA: TGTGCCAGCAGTTCCGGGACAGGGGAAGCCGGGGAGCTGTTTTTT. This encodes CASSSGTGEAGELFF. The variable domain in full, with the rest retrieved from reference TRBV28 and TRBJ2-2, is DVKVTQSSRYLVKRTGEKVFLECVQDMDHENMFWYRQDPGLGLRLIYFSYDVKMKEKGDIPEGYSVSREKKERFSLILESASTNQTSMYLCASSSGTGEAGELFFGEGSRLTVL.

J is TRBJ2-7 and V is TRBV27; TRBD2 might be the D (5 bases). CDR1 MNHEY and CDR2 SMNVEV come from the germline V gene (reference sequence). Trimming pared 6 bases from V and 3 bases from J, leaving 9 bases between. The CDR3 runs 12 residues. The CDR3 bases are TGTGCCAGCAGAGGACGGGACTACGAGCAGTACTTC. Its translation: CASRGRDYEQYF.

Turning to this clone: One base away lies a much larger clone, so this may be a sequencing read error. The chain's CDR3 is CSSSRDQETQYF. CDR3 sequence (DNA): TGCAGTTCTTCCAGGGACCAAGAGACCCAGTACTTC. The chain recombines TRBV20-1 with TRBJ2-5; D is possibly TRBD1 (5 bases). Per the germline V gene, CDR1 is DFQATT and CDR2 is SNEGSKA (reference sequence). This CDR3 has 12 residues. V was cut by 8 bases and J by 0 bases, with 10 bases left in between.

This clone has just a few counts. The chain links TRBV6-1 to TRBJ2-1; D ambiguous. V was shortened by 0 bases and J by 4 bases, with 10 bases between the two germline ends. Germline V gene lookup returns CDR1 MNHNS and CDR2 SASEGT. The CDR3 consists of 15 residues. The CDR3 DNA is TGTGCCAGCAGTGAAGCAGGAGACCCTTACAATGAGCAGTTCTTC. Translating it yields CASSEAGDPYNEQFF.

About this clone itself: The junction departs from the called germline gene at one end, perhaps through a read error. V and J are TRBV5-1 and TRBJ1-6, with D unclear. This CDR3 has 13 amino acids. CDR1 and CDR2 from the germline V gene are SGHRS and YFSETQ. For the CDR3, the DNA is TGCGCCATCAGCTCGACATTGAATTCACCCCTCCACTTT. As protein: CAISSTLNSPLHF.

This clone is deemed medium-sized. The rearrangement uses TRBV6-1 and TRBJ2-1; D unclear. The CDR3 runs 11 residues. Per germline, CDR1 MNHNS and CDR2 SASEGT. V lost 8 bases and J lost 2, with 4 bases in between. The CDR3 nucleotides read TGTGCCAGCGCACCCTACAATGAGCAGTTCTTC. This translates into CASAPYNEQFF.

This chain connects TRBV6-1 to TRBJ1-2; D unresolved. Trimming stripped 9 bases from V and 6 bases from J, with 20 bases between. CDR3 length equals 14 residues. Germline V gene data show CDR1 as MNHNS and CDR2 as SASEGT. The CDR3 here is CARRPAFTPDGYTF. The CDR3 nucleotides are TGTGCCAGAAGGCCAGCCTTTACCCCTGATGGCTACACCTTC.

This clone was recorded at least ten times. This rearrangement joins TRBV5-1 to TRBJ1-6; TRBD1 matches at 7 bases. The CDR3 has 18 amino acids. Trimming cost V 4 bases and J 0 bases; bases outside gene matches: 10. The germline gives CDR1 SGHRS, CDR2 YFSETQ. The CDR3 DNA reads TGCGCCAGCAGCCTTCACAACAGGGGAGGCTCCTATAATTCACCCCTCCACTTT. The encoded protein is CASSLHNRGGSYNSPLHF.

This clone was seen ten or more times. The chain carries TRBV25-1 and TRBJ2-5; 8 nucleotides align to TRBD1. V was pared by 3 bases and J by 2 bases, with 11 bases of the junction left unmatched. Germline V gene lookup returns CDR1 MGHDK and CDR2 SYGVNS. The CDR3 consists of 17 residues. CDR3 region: CASSDSPHTGGQETQYF. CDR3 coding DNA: TGTGCCAGCAGTGACTCTCCTCACACAGGGGGGCAAGAGACCCAGTACTTC.

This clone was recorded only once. The CDR3 reads CSAQGRFNEKLFF. Here the CDR3 DNA reads TGCAGTGCTCAAGGGAGATTCAATGAAAAACTGTTTTTT. The J gene is TRBJ1-4, the V gene TRBV20-1; D call uncertain. CDR3 length: 13 amino acids. V was trimmed by 5 bases and J by 5 bases, leaving 12 bases between them. Germline CDR1 DFQATT, CDR2 SNEGSKA (reference sequence).

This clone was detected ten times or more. CDR3 in amino acids: CSASGAGYEQYF. As DNA, the CDR3 is TGCAGTGCTAGCGGCGCGGGCTACGAGCAGTACTTC. J is TRBJ2-7 and V is TRBV20-1; D is possibly TRBD2 (5 bases). Trimming left V 3 bases short and J 3 bases short, with 9 bases between. The CDR3 totals 12 residues. Germline lookup yields CDR1 DFQATT and CDR2 SNEGSKA (reference sequence).

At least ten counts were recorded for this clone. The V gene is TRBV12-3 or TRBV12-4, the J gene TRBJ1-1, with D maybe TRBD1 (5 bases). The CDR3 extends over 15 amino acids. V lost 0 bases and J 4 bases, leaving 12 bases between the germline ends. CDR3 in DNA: TGTGCCAGCAGTTTAGCAGGGCAGGGACTCACTGAAGCTTTCTTT. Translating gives CASSLAGQGLTEAFF.

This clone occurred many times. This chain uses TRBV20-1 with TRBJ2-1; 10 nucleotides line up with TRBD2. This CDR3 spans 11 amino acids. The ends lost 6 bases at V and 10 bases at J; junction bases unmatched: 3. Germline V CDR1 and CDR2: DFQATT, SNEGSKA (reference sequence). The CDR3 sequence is CSASSGREQFF. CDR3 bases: TGCAGTGCCTCTAGCGGGAGAGAGCAGTTCTTC.

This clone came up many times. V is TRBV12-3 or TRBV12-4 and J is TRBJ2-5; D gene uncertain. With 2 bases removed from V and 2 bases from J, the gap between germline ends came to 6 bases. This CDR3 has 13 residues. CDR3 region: CASSLQAQETQYF. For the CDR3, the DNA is TGTGCCAGCAGTTTACAAGCGCAAGAGACCCAGTACTTC.

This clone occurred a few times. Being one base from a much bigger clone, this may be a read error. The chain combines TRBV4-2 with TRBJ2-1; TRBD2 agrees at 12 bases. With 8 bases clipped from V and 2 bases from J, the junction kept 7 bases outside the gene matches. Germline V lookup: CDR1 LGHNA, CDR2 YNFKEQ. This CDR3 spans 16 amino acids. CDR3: CASGLRTSGTYNEQFF. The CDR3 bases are TGTGCCAGCGGCCTGAGGACTAGCGGGACCTACAATGAGCAGTTCTTC.

CDR3 protein: CSARAPTGGATEAFF. The CDR3 bases are TGCAGTGCTAGAGCACCGACAGGAGGGGCCACTGAAGCTTTCTTT. The rearrangement joins TRBV20-1 to TRBJ1-1; D may be TRBD1 (6 bases). Looked up from germline, CDR1 is DFQATT and CDR2 is SNEGSKA (reference sequence). V shed 1 base and J shed 4 bases, with 16 bases lying between them. CDR3 size: 15 residues.